Sequencing of this TCR beta chain was carried out in a study of OX40 agonist ivuxolimab in advanced cancers. For the study at large: An agonistic human IgG2 monoclonal antibody against OX40 (CD134) was given. Study-wide results and caveats: Within 6 weeks, CD4+ and CD8+ blood T cells expanded clonally at 0.1 to 3.0 mg/kg. Among T cells, CD8+ cells averaged more expanded clones than CD4+ cells. The expanded peripheral T cells' antigen specificity was not determined.

A remark on this clone: The antigen remains undetermined.

The table came from immunoSEQ multiplex PCR; TCRdb's copy has only in-frame clones and leaves some out. The sample carries fewer than 70,000 clones, 70% to 90% recorded once. The length of the CDR3 is 14 residues. Germline loops: CDR1 SGHNT, CDR2 YENEEA. Trimming took off 4 bases at V and 7 bases at J, with 16 bases between the two ends. The specimen comprised CD4+ or CD8+ T cells sorted from blood, sampled in a trial of the OX40 agonist ivuxolimab. The genes are TRBV11-3 and TRBJ1-2; D is unclear. This TCR was recovered from an adult with an advanced solid tumor such as melanoma, head and neck, liver or kidney cancer. This chain's CDR3 is CASSYDLARGGYTF. As DNA, the CDR3 is TGTGCCAGCAGCTACGACCTCGCGCGGGGTGGCTACACCTTC.